What follows are 12 T cell receptor beta chains derived from one specimen sequenced in a study of vaccination and CD4 T cells after COVID-19. Scientists ran DNA taken from cultured CD4+ T cells through the Oncomine TCR Beta short-read assay for sequencing. TCRdb analysed the PCR reads with MiXCR anew, one entry per CDR3 protein. Altogether about 13,000 distinct CDR3 sequences are present, roughly 26% being singletons, with the ten largest covering under 35%. No antigen has been identified for these receptors. Treatment indicated: roughly 10-day PBMC culture with coronavirus spike peptide pools or control peptides (ViraFEST assay). The sequenced sample was CD4+ T cells from blood, cultured in vitro, obtained before SARS-CoV-2 vaccination. These receptors all stem from a human donor who received a COVID-19 vaccine.

This clonotype was counted a few times. J is TRBJ2-5 and V is TRBV24-1, with 9 bases matching TRBD2. CDR1 is KGHDR and CDR2 is SFDVKD in the germline V gene. V trimming: 4 bases; J trimming: 2 bases; junction bases outside the gene matches: 1. The CDR3 loop spans 14 amino acids. Here the CDR3 DNA reads TGTGCCACCAGTGAAACTAGCGGGCAAGAGACCCAGTACTTC. The encoded protein is CATSETSGQETQYF.

This chain connects TRBV1 to TRBJ2-5; the D call in the table, TRBD1, was not verified against the DNA. TRBV1 is listed as a pseudogene. This CDR3 has 17 amino acids. The CDR3 DNA is TGCACCAGCAGCCAAGATAAGGGTGACTGGGCGACAGAGACCCAGTACTTC. It is translated as CTSSQDKGDWATETQYF.

The gene calls are TRBV7-8 and TRBJ2-7; 7 bases map to TRBD1. The CDR3 runs 13 residues. Looked up from germline, CDR1 is SGHVS and CDR2 is FQNEAQ. After removal of 5 bases from V and 2 bases from J, the junction contained 3 bases not matched to a gene. The CDR3 nucleotides read TGTGCCAGCAGCGACAGGGTAGCCTACGAGCAGTACTTC. It encodes CASSDRVAYEQYF.

This clonotype has a handful of counts. The chain uses TRBV5-4 and TRBJ2-1, with D maybe TRBD2 (5 bases). CDR3 length: 14 residues. Trimming left V 1 base short and J 6 bases short, with 11 bases between. The germline gives CDR1 SGHNT, CDR2 YYREEE (reference sequence). CDR3 bases: TGTGCCAGCAGCTTGCGGGGTGGGGTCAATGAGCAGTTCTTC. Its protein product is CASSLRGGVNEQFF.

This clonotype was recorded a few times. The chain uses TRBV2 and TRBJ2-3; tentatively, D is TRBD1 (7 bases). CDR3 length equals 15 residues. The germline CDR1 and CDR2 sequences are SNHLY and FYNNEI. The V end was cut by 4 bases, the J end by 2 bases, with 13 bases between. CDR3 residues: CASSVDREVTDTQYF. CDR3 sequence (DNA): TGTGCCAGCAGTGTAGACAGGGAGGTCACAGATACGCAGTATTTT.

This clonotype is classed as medium-sized. This chain connects TRBV24-1 to TRBJ1-2; 9 nucleotides agree with TRBD1. The germline CDR1 and CDR2 sequences are KGHDR and SFDVKD. This CDR3 is 17 amino acids long. V dropped 2 bases and J dropped 4; count of bases not matched to a gene: 10. The CDR3 here is CATSDSGTGNFLYGYTF. In DNA, the CDR3 is TGTGCCACCAGTGATTCGGGGACAGGGAATTTTCTCTATGGCTACACCTTC.

This clonotype appeared a few times. This rearrangement joins TRBV28 to TRBJ1-2, with a possible D match to TRBD1 (5 bases). Trimming took 8 bases from V and 3 from J, leaving 19 bases between them. The CDR3 totals 15 residues. The V gene's germline CDR1 is MDHEN and CDR2 SYDVKM. The CDR3 bases are TGTGCCAGCTACACCGTAGGGGACGGAGACTATGGCTACACCTTC. It yields the protein CASYTVGDGDYGYTF.

This clonotype was counted a few times. The rearrangement uses TRBV20-1 and TRBJ2-7; D is unclear. Germline V gives CDR1 DFQATT, CDR2 SNEGSKA (reference sequence). V shed 3 bases and J shed 6 bases, with 15 bases lying between them. CDR3 size: 13 residues. In nucleotides, the CDR3 is TGCAGTGCTAGGCCGACTTACTCGGGCGAGCAGTACTTC. Residues: CSARPTYSGEQYF.

In its sample, this clonotype was seen a few times. In DNA, the CDR3 is TGTGCCAGTAGTTCCCCGAATCGGCCGGGACCGAGGTTTACTGAAGCTTTCTTT. Its translation is CASSSPNRPGPRFTEAFF. The chain carries TRBV19 and TRBJ1-1, with D perhaps matching TRBD1 (5 bases). The V end lost 5 bases, the J end lost 5 bases, and 27 bases lay between the germline ends. The length of the CDR3 is 18 residues. Germline V gene sequence: CDR1 LNHDA, CDR2 SQIVND (reference sequence). The variable domain in full, with the rest retrieved from reference TRBV19 and TRBJ1-1, is DGGITQSPKYLFRKEGQNVTLSCEQNLNHDAMYWYRQDPGQGLRLIYYSQIVNDFQKGDIAEGYSVSREKKESFPLTVTSAQKNPTAFYLCASSSPNRPGPRFTEAFFGQGTRLTVV.

The CDR3 sequence is CASSPERGRPGYTF. CDR3 DNA: TGTGCCAGCAGCCCCGAAAGGGGGCGCCCGGGCTACACCTTC. V usage is TRBV5-5 and J usage is TRBJ1-2; the match to TRBD1 covers 7 bases. The CDR3 spans 14 residues. V was clipped by 4 bases and J by 8 bases; unmatched bases: 11. The germline CDR1 and CDR2 sequences are SGHKS and YYEKEE (reference sequence).

This clonotype was observed a few times. This rearrangement joins TRBV10-1 to TRBJ1-6; 10 bases map to TRBD1. The CDR3 is 15 residues long. Germline CDR1 and CDR2: WNHNN and SYGVQD (reference sequence). V was clipped by 6 bases and J by 9 bases; unmatched bases: 8. CDR3 in amino acids: CASSKGQGVFSPLHF. The CDR3 DNA follows: TGCGCCAGCAGCAAAGGACAGGGGGTCTTTTCACCCCTCCACTTT.

The rearrangement links TRBV19 to TRBJ1-2; D not resolved. V was pared by 0 bases and J by 7 bases, with 9 bases between. The germline V gene has CDR1 LNHDA and CDR2 SQIVND (reference sequence). The CDR3 covers 13 residues. The CDR3 sequence is CASSIESRSGYTF. The CDR3 coding sequence is TGTGCCAGTAGTATAGAGAGCAGGTCTGGCTACACCTTC.